This TCR beta chain came from a study of shared clonotypes between healthy human individuals. Notes on the study in general: When compared with the clonotypes that were shared by all four sorted-subset donors, the non-shared clonotypes turned out to have lower generation probabilities.

It was CD45RO-negative cells, positively selected for CCR7, that made up naive CD8 cells, with terminally differentiated effector memory CD45RA+ cells excluded. On this clone itself: Antigen unknown.

Sequenced by immunoSEQ multiplex PCR; TCRdb stores in-frame clones only, minus some. The repertoire includes about 2.2 million clones, under 95% of them detected once, and 1.5% to 2% sits in the top ten. With 2 bases removed from V and 0 bases from J, the gap between germline ends came to 11 bases. Looked up from germline, CDR1 is LGHNA and CDR2 is YSLEER. The CDR3 is 16 amino acids. The origin of this receptor is a man younger than 35 in good health. Some clones in this sample may be carry-over from other donors' samples. The V and J genes are TRBV4-3 and TRBJ2-1; tentatively, D is TRBD2 (5 bases). The sequenced material came from naive CD8+ T cells from PBMCs. DNA of the CDR3: TGCGCCAGCAGCCAATCTACTAGACGCTCCTACAATGAGCAGTTCTTC. Protein: CASSQSTRRSYNEQFF.